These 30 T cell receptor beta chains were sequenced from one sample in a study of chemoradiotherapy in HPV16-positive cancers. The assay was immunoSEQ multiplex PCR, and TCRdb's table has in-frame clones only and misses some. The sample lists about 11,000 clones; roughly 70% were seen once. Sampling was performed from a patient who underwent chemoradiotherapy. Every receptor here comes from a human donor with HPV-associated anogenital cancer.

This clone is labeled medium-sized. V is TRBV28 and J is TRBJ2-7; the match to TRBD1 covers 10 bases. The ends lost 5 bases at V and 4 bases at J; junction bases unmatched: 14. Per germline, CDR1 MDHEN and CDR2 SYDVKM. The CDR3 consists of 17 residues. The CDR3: CASSPLRRQGATYEQYV. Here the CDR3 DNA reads TGTGCCAGCAGTCCCCTCCGTCGACAGGGGGCCACGTACGAGCAGTACGTC.

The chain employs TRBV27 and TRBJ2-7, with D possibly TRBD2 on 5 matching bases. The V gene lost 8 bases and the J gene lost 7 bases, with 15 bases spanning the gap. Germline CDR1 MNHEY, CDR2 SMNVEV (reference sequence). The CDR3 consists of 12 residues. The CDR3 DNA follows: TGTGCCAGCCCCGTTGCGGGTCGAGAGCAGTACGTC. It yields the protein CASPVAGREQYV.

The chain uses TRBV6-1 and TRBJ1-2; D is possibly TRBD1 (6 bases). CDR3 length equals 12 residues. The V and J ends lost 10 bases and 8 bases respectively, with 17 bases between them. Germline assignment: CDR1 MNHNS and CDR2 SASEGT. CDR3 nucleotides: TGTGCCACCGGCGGGGAGGGGGGCGGCTACACCTTC. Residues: CATGGEGGGYTF.

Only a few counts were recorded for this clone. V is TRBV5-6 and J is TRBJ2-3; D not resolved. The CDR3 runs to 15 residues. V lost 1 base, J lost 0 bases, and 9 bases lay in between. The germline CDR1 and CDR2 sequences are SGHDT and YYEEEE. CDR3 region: CASSLPTTSTDTQYF. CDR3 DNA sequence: TGTGCCAGCAGCTTGCCGACAACTAGCACAGATACGCAGTATTTT.

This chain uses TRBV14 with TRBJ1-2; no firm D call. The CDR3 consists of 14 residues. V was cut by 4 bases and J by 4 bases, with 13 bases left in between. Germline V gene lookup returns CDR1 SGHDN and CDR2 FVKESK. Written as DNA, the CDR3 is TGTGCCAGCAGCCCATCTGGAAAGACCTATGGCTACACCTTC. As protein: CASSPSGKTYGYTF.

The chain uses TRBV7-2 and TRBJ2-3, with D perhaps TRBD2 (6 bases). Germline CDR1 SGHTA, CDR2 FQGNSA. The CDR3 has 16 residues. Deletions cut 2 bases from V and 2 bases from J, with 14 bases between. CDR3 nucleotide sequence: TGTGCCAGCAGCTTAACTTGGGGACTCTACACAGATACGCAGTATTTT. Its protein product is CASSLTWGLYTDTQYF.

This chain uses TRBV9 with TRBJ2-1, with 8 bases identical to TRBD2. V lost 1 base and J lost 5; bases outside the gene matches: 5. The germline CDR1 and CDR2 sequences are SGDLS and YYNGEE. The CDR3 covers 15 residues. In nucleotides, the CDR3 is TGTGCCAGCAGCGTACAGGGGACTAGAGACAATGAGCAGTTCTTC. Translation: CASSVQGTRDNEQFF.

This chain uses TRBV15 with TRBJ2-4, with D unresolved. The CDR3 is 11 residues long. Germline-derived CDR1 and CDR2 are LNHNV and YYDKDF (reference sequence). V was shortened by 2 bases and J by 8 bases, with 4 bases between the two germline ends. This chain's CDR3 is CATSRKDIQYF. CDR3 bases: TGTGCCACCAGCAGAAAGGACATTCAGTACTTC.

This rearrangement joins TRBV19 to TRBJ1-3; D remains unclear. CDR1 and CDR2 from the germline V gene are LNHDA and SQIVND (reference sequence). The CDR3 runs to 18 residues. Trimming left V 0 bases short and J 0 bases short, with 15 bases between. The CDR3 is CASSIDGPGLTSGNTIYF. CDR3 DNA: TGTGCCAGTAGTATAGATGGGCCAGGTCTGACCTCTGGAAACACCATATATTTT.

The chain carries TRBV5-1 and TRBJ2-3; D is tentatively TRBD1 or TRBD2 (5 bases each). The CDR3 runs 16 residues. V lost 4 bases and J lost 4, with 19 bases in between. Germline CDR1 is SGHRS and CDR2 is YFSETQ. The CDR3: CASSPPLEVGADTQYF. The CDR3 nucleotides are TGCGCCAGCAGCCCCCCCCTAGAGGTGGGGGCAGATACGCAGTATTTT.

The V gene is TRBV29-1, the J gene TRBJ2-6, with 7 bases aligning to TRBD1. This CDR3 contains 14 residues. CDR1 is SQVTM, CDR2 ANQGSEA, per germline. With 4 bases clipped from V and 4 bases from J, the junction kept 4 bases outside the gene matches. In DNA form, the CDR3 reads TGCAGCGTTGGACAGGGTGCGGGGGCCAACGTCCTGACTTTC. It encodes CSVGQGAGANVLTF.

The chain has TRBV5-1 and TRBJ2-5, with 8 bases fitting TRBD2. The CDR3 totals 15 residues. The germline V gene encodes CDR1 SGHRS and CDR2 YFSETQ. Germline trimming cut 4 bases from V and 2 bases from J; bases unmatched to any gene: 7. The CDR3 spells CASSPTGGVQETQYF. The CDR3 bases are TGCGCCAGCAGCCCAACCGGGGGGGTTCAAGAGACCCAGTACTTC.

The CDR3 loop reads CASNFQGSTEAFF. DNA for the CDR3: TGTGCCAGCAACTTTCAGGGGTCAACTGAAGCTTTCTTT. This chain links TRBV6-5 with TRBJ1-1; D is possibly TRBD1 (6 bases). V was pared by 7 bases and J by 5 bases, with 14 bases between. The length of the CDR3 is 13 residues. CDR1 and CDR2 from the germline V gene are MNHEY and SVGAGI.

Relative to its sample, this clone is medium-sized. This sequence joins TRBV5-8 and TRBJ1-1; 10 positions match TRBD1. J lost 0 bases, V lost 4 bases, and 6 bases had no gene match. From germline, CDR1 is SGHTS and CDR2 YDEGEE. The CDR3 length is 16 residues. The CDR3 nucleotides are TGTGCCAGCAGCCAGACAGGGGGCGGACTGAACACTGAAGCTTTCTTT. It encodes CASSQTGGGLNTEAFF.

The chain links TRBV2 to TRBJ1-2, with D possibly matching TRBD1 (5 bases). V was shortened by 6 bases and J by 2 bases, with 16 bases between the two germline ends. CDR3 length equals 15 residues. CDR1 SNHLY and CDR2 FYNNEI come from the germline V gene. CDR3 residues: CASSLIAGTNYGYTF. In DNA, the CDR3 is TGTGCCAGCAGCCTGATTGCCGGGACCAACTATGGCTACACCTTC.

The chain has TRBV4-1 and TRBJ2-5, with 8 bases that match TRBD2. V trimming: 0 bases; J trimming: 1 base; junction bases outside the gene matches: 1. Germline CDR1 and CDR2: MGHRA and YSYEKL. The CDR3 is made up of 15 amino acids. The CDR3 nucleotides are TGCGCCAGCAGCCAAGAGACTAGCGTCCAAGAGACCCAGTACTTC. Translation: CASSQETSVQETQYF.

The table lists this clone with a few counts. The CDR3 loop reads CASTRGQTTNEKLFF. CDR3 in DNA: TGTGCCAGCACCCGAGGACAGACAACTAATGAAAAACTGTTTTTT. This chain connects TRBV6-1 to TRBJ1-4, with D perhaps matching TRBD1 (6 bases). Trimming pared 7 bases from V and 0 bases from J, leaving 12 bases between. Germline CDR1 MNHNS, CDR2 SASEGT. The CDR3 totals 15 residues.

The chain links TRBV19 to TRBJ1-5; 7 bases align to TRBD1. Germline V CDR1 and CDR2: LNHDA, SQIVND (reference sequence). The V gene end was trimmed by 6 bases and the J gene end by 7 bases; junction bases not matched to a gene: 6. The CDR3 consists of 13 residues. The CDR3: CASSETGMQPQHF. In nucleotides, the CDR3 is TGTGCCAGTAGCGAGACAGGGATGCAGCCCCAGCATTTT.

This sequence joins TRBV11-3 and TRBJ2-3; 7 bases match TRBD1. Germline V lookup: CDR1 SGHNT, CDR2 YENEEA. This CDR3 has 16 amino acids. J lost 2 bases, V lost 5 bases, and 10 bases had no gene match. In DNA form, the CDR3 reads TGTGCCAGCAGCCCCCCGAAGACAGGGTTCACAGATACGCAGTATTTT. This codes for CASSPPKTGFTDTQYF.

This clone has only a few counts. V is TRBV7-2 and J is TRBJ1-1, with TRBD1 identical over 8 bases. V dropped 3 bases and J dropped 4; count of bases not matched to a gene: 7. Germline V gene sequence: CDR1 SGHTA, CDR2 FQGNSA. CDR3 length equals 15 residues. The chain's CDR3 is CASSFSRGQGTEAFF. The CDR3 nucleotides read TGTGCCAGCAGCTTCAGCAGGGGGCAGGGCACTGAAGCTTTCTTT.

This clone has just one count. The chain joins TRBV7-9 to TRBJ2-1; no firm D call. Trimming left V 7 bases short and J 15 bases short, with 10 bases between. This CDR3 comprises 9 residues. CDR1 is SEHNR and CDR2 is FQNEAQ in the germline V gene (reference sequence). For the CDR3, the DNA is TGTGCCAGCACCCCCTTGCGGTTCTTC. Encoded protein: CASTPLRFF. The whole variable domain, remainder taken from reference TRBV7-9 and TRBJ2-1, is DTGVSQNPRHKITKRGQNVTFRCDPISEHNRLYWYRQTLGQGPEFLTYFQNEAQLEKSRLLSDRFSAERPKGSFSTLEIQRTEQGDSAMYLCASTPLRFFGPGTRLTVL.

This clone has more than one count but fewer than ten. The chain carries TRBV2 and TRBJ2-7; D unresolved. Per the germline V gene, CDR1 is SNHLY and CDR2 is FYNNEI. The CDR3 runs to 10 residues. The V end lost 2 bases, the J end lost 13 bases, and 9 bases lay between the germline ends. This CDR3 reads CASSERRQYV. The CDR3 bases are TGTGCCAGCAGTGAAAGGAGACAATACGTC.

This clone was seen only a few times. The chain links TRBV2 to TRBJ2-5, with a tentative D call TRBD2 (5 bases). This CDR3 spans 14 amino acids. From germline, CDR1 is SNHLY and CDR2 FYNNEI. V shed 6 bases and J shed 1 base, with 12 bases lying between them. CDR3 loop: CASSSDYPQETQYF. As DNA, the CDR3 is TGTGCCAGCAGCTCCGACTACCCCCAAGAGACCCAGTACTTC.

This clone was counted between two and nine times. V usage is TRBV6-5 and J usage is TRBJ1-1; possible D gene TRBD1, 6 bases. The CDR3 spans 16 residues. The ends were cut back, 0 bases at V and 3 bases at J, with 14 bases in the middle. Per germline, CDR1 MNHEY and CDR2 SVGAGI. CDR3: CASSYSPRTVYTEAFF. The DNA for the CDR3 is TGTGCCAGCAGTTACTCCCCTCGGACAGTGTACACTGAAGCTTTCTTT.

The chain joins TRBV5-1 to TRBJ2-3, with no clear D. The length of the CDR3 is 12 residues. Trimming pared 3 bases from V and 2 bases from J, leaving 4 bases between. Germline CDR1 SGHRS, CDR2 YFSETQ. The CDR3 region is CASSSFTDTQYF. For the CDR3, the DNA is TGCGCCAGCAGCTCCTTCACAGATACGCAGTATTTT.

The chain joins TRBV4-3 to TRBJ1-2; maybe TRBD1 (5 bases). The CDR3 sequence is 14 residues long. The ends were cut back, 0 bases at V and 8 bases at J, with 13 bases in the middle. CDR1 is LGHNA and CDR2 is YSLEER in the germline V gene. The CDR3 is CASSQDYRMDGYTF. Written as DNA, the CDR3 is TGCGCCAGCAGCCAAGATTACAGGATGGACGGCTACACCTTC.

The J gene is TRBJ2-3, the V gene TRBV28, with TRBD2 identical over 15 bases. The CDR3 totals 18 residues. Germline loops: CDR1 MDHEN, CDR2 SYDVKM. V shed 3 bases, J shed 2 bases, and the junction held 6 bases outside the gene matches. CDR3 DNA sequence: TGTGCCAGCAGTTTCGGACTAGCGGGGGGGCGAGACACAGATACGCAGTATTTT. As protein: CASSFGLAGGRDTDTQYF.

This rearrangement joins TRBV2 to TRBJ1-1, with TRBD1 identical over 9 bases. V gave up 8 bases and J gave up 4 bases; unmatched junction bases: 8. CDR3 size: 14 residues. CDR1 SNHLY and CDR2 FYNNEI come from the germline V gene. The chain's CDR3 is CASLRQGGGTEAFF. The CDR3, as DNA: TGTGCCAGCCTCAGACAGGGGGGGGGCACTGAAGCTTTCTTT.

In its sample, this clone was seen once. This CDR3 is CAWSNGAYEQYF. DNA of the CDR3: TGTGCCTGGAGTAACGGTGCCTACGAGCAGTACTTC. The genes are TRBV30 and TRBJ2-7; D gene ambiguous. Germline CDR1 and CDR2: GTSNPN and SVGIG (reference sequence). This CDR3 region has 12 residues. V lost 2 bases to trimming and J lost 2 bases, with 7 bases between them.

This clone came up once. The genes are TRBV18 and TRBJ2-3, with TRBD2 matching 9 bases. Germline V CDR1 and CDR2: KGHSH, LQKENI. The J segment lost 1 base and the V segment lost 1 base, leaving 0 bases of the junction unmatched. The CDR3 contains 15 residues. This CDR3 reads CASSPLAGGTDTQYF. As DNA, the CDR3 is TGTGCCAGCTCACCACTAGCGGGGGGCACAGATACGCAGTATTTT.